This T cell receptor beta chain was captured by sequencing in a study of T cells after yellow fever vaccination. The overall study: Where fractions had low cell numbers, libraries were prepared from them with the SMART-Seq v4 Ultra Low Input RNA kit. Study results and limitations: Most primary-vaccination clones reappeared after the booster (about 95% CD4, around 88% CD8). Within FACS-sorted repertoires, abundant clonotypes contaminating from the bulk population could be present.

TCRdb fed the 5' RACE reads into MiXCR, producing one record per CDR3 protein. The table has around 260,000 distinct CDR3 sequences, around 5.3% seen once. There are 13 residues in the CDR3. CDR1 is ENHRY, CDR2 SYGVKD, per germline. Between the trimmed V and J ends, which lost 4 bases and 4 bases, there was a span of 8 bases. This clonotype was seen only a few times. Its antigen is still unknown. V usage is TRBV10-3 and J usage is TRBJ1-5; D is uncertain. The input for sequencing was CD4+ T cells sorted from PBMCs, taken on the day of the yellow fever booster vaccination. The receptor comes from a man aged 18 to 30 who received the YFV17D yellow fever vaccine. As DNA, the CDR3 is TGTGCCATCAGTGGATTCTCGAATCAGCCCCAGCATTTT. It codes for CAISGFSNQPQHF.